Listed below are T cell receptor beta chains from one sample, sequenced in a study of blood T cell repertoires in COVID-19. Profiling relied on immunoSEQ multiplex PCR, and the TCRdb table lists in-frame clones only, not all of them. The sample contains some 150,000 clones, roughly 88% of which appear only once. Sequencing input: peripheral blood. Every receptor here comes from a woman aged 45 to 65 in a cohort sampled during active or convalescent COVID-19. CDR3s include the opening cysteine and the closing phenylalanine or tryptophan. Each record gives: CDR3 protein, CDR3 DNA, J gene, D gene, clone size, V gene. D genes are given only for firm matches. A row's size may be missing; if present it is once, few, many or a size class.

CASSPAVGSTEAFF TGTGCCAGCAGCCCGGCGGTAGGATCCACTGAAGCTTTCTTT TRBJ1-1 - - TRBV5-4
CAITEDRDTYEQYF TGTGCCATCACCGAGGACAGGGATACCTACGAGCAGTACTTC TRBJ2-7 TRBD1 - TRBV10-3
CASSEPDRGYYEQYF TGTGCCAGCAGTGAACCGGACAGGGGTTACTACGAGCAGTACTTC TRBJ2-7 TRBD1 - TRBV2
CASSPTAGGANEQFF TGTGCCAGCAGCCCCACAGCGGGGGGCGCAAATGAGCAGTTCTTC TRBJ2-1 TRBD2 - TRBV7-2
CASSPTGTGSSYEQYF TGTGCCAGCAGCCCCACCGGGACAGGGAGCTCCTACGAGCAGTACTTC TRBJ2-7 TRBD1 - TRBV7-2
CASSSNPGQNQPQHF TGTGCCAGTAGTTCAAACCCTGGACAGAATCAGCCCCAGCATTTT TRBJ1-5 - - TRBV19
CASSERNQGEAFF TGTGCCAGCAGTGAGCGCAACCAGGGTGAAGCTTTCTTT TRBJ1-1 - few TRBV2
CASRPAGGYNEQFF TGTGCCAGCAGACCGGCCGGGGGCTACAATGAGCAGTTCTTC TRBJ2-1 - once TRBV6-5
CASSDAGSANEKLFF TGTGCCAGCAGTGATGCGGGTTCTGCTAATGAAAAACTGTTTTTT TRBJ1-4 - - TRBV6-1
CASSMSRAAGELFF TGTGCCAGTAGTATGAGCAGGGCGGCCGGGGAGCTGTTTTTT TRBJ2-2 - once TRBV19
CSVDMAGYTF TGCAGCGTTGATATGGCTGGCTACACCTTC TRBJ1-2 - - TRBV29-1
CASSLVLGQGYTF TGTGCCAGCAGCTTAGTGCTGGGACAAGGCTACACCTTC TRBJ1-2 - - TRBV11-2
CASSPQGSNQPQHF TGTGCCAGCAGCCCACAGGGTAGCAATCAGCCCCAGCATTTT TRBJ1-5 - few TRBV7-9
CASSLSQGASQPQHF TGTGCCAGCAGCTTATCACAGGGTGCTAGTCAGCCCCAGCATTTT TRBJ1-5 - - TRBV11-2
CASSADTEGTEAFF TGTGCCAGTAGTGCAGACACCGAGGGCACTGAAGCTTTCTTT TRBJ1-1 - - TRBV19
CASSRVAGGLSGANVLTF TGCGCCAGCAGTAGGGTGGCGGGGGGGCTCTCTGGGGCCAACGTCCTGACTTTC TRBJ2-6 TRBD2 - TRBV4-3
CASSQSLQGDNYGYTF TGTGCCAGCAGCCAATCTTTACAGGGAGATAACTATGGCTACACCTTC TRBJ1-2 - - TRBV16
CASSITDTQYF TGTGCCAGTAGTATTACTGATACGCAGTATTTT TRBJ2-3 - - TRBV19
CASSSVYRGASGTF TGTGCCAGCAGTTCTGTTTACAGGGGGGCGAGTGGCACCTTC TRBJ1-2 TRBD1 - TRBV6-5
CASSQGQTNEQFF TGTGCCAGCTCACAGGGACAGACTAATGAGCAGTTCTTC TRBJ2-1 TRBD1 - TRBV18
CASSYSGQGGGGYTF TGTGCCAGCAGTTACTCCGGACAGGGGGGAGGTGGCTACACCTTC TRBJ1-2 TRBD1 once TRBV6-6
CSASLQERGNQPQHF TGCAGTGCTAGTCTGCAGGAAAGAGGCAATCAGCCCCAGCATTTT TRBJ1-5 - - TRBV20-1
CASDRDGNQPQHF TGTGCTAGTGACAGAGATGGCAATCAGCCCCAGCATTTT TRBJ1-5 - - TRBV12-5
CASSLAGGAGVSYEQYF TGTGCCAGCAGCTTAGCGGGCGGGGCAGGAGTCTCCTACGAGCAGTACTTC TRBJ2-7 - once TRBV7-9
CASTEPGYGYTF TGTGCCAGCACTGAGCCCGGCTATGGCTACACCTTC TRBJ1-2 - - TRBV28
CASSLATWGYTF TGTGCCAGCAGCTTAGCAACATGGGGCTACACCTTC TRBJ1-2 - once TRBV7-2
CASSQTGGSYNEQFF TGCGCCAGCAGCCAAACAGGGGGCTCCTACAATGAGCAGTTCTTC TRBJ2-1 TRBD1 - TRBV5-1
CASSLDRTEKNQPQHF TGTGCCAGCAGCTTAGATCGGACAGAAAAGAATCAGCCCCAGCATTTT TRBJ1-5 - once TRBV11-3
CASSFGQGATEAFF TGTGCCAGCAGCTTCGGACAGGGGGCCACTGAAGCTTTCTTT TRBJ1-1 TRBD1 - TRBV5-4
CASSLRQRGEGDTQYF TGTGCCAGCAGCTTACGCCAGCGGGGGGAGGGAGATACGCAGTATTTT TRBJ2-3 TRBD2 - TRBV7-2
CASSRGGIPEAFF TGCGCCAGCAGCCGCGGAGGCATCCCTGAAGCTTTCTTT TRBJ1-1 - - TRBV10-1
CASSPRVGGLAYEQYF TGTGCCAGCAGCCCACGGGTCGGGGGACTAGCATACGAGCAGTACTTC TRBJ2-7 TRBD2 - TRBV7-2
CASSLYTGGYYSPLHF TGTGCCAGCAGCCTCTACACAGGGGGATATTATTCACCCCTCCACTTT TRBJ1-6 TRBD1 - TRBV7-9
CASSLKAGVGQETQYF TGTGCCAGCAGCTTAAAAGCGGGGGTGGGTCAAGAGACCCAGTACTTC TRBJ2-5 TRBD2 - TRBV7-9
CASNRGYSNQPQHF TGTGCCAGCAATCGGGGGTATAGCAATCAGCCCCAGCATTTT TRBJ1-5 - - TRBV6-5
CASSPDTDTQYF TGCGCCAGCTCCCCAGACACAGATACGCAGTATTTT TRBJ2-3 - - TRBV5-1
CASSPPQLAAMVTQYF TGTGCCAGCTCACCACCGCAGCTAGCCGCAATGGTGACGCAGTATTTT TRBJ2-3 - - TRBV18
CASSLAGGPDGAFF TGTGCCAGCAGCTTGGCCGGGGGGCCAGATGGGGCTTTCTTT TRBJ1-1 - - TRBV5-4
CASSLGQSYGYTF TGCGCCAGCAGCTTGGGACAGTCCTATGGCTACACCTTC TRBJ1-2 - - TRBV5-1
CASSLSPWPSYEQYF TGTGCCAGCAGCCTATCCCCATGGCCCTCCTACGAGCAGTACTTC TRBJ2-7 - - TRBV3-1/TRBV3-2
CASSYSTPEVQPQHF TGTGCCAGCAGTTACTCAACTCCCGAGGTGCAGCCCCAGCATTTT TRBJ1-5 - - TRBV6-5
CASSPPLLSNYGYTF TGTGCCAGCTCACCACCGCTACTATCTAACTATGGCTACACCTTC TRBJ1-2 - - TRBV18
CASSQSHSGALEQYF TGTGCCAGCAGCCAATCACACAGCGGGGCTCTCGAGCAGTACTTC TRBJ2-7 TRBD2 - TRBV3-1/TRBV3-2
CASSYGLATKETQYF TGTGCCAGCAGTTATGGACTAGCAACGAAAGAGACCCAGTACTTC TRBJ2-5 TRBD2 - TRBV6-2/TRBV6-3
CASSPRENTEAFF TGTGCCAGCTCACCACGAGAAAACACTGAAGCTTTCTTT TRBJ1-1 - - TRBV18
CASRGRLSTEAFF TGTGCCAGCAGGGGCAGATTATCAACTGAAGCTTTCTTT TRBJ1-1 - - TRBV25-1
CASSPRLTGEDGYTF TGCGCCAGCAGTCCTCGCCTGACAGGGGAGGACGGCTACACCTTC TRBJ1-2 TRBD1 - TRBV23-1
CASSLVQGMNTEAFF TGCGCCAGCAGCTTGGTACAGGGCATGAACACTGAAGCTTTCTTT TRBJ1-1 - - TRBV5-1
CASSFEGTRPLHF TGTGCCAGCAGCTTTGAAGGGACACGGCCCCTCCACTTT TRBJ1-6 - - TRBV5-5
CASSLGRSQETQYF TGCGCCAGCAGCTTGGGGCGGAGCCAAGAGACCCAGTACTTC TRBJ2-5 - - TRBV5-1
CASRGLSTDTQYF TGTGCCAGCAGGGGGCTCAGCACAGATACGCAGTATTTT TRBJ2-3 - - TRBV6-5
CASSLVGPPSKQFF TGTGCCAGCAGCTTAGTGGGGCCCCCCAGTAAGCAGTTCTTC TRBJ2-1 - few TRBV11-3
CATSAEGQGLGYTF TGTGCCACCAGTGCCGAGGGACAGGGGTTAGGCTACACCTTC TRBJ1-2 TRBD1 few TRBV24-1
CASSLGQGINTEAFF TGTGCCAGCAGCTTGGGACAGGGGATCAACACTGAAGCTTTCTTT TRBJ1-1 TRBD1 - TRBV5-4